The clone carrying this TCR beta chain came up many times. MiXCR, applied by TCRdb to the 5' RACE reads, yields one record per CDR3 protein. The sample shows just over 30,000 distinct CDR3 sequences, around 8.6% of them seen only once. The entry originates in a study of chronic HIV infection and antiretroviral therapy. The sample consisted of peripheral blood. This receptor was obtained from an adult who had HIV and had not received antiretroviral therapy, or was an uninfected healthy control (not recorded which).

The CDR3 region is CASSGDGRSNQPQHF. In nucleotides, the CDR3 is TGCGCCAGCAGCGGGGACGGTCGGAGCAATCAGCCCCAGCATTTT. This chain links TRBV5-1 with TRBJ1-5; tentatively, D is TRBD1 (5 bases). This CDR3 spans 15 amino acids. The germline V gene encodes CDR1 SGHRS and CDR2 YFSETQ. With 4 bases removed from V and 1 base from J, the gap between germline ends came to 12 bases.